Listed below are T cell receptor beta chains from one sample, sequenced in a study of CD8 T cells in Susac syndrome. TCRdb re-called the immunoSEQ multiplex PCR reads through MiXCR, storing one row per CDR3 protein. This table holds approximately 190,000 distinct CDR3 sequences, about 94% found once. Sequenced sample: CD4+ T cells from PBMCs. The source is a human donor with Susac syndrome. CDR3s leave out the opening cysteine and the closing phenylalanine or tryptophan. D genes are given only for firm matches.

CDR3aa,j_gene,v_gene,d_gene,len
SVGDLRSRSGYT,TRBJ1-2,TRBV29-1,.,12
ASSSSSGSSYNSPLH,TRBJ1-6,TRBV7-9,.,15
ASSLPGLAAADTQY,TRBJ2-3,TRBV14,TRBD2,14
SATGGTYNEQF,TRBJ2-1,TRBV20-1,.,11
ASSALAGGNQETQY,TRBJ2-5,TRBV9,TRBD2,14
ASRTSGGYNEQF,TRBJ2-1,TRBV6-6,TRBD2,12
ASSLQGEKLF,TRBJ1-4,TRBV7-8,.,10
ASSPRTGDTQY,TRBJ2-3,TRBV7-7,TRBD1,11
ASSFGTSGGALETQY,TRBJ2-5,TRBV7-7,TRBD2,15
AWSPGTSDQPQH,TRBJ1-5,TRBV30,.,12
ASLDRGNQPQH,TRBJ1-5,TRBV6-2/TRBV6-3,TRBD1,11
AWSVRLAGWDRDQPQH,TRBJ1-5,TRBV30,.,16
SLRPGQPYNEQF,TRBJ2-1,TRBV29-1,TRBD1,12
ASTPVRNSNQPQH,TRBJ1-5,TRBV6-2/TRBV6-3,.,13
ASSYVSGTQNYEQY,TRBJ2-7,TRBV6-6,.,14
ASSTQQGVYGYT,TRBJ1-2,TRBV4-1,.,12
ASSLNRGPQNEQF,TRBJ2-1,TRBV7-7,TRBD1,13
AISEGYRSEQY,TRBJ2-7,TRBV10-3,.,11
ASSLRRGQANEQF,TRBJ2-1,TRBV7-6,.,13
SARQFTDTQY,TRBJ2-3,TRBV20-1,.,10
AWSVSQSWTEAF,TRBJ1-1,TRBV30,.,12
ASSFGGQPNGYT,TRBJ1-2,TRBV6-2/TRBV6-3,TRBD1,12
ASSQYGMNTEAF,TRBJ1-1,TRBV3-1,.,12
ASRTSPNTEAF,TRBJ1-1,TRBV2,.,11
ASSSTDGPGAQY,TRBJ2-5,TRBV5-1,.,12
ASSRDRGDHYSNQPQH,TRBJ1-5,TRBV12-3/TRBV12-4,TRBD1,16
ASSLGRGAAKNIQY,TRBJ2-4,TRBV7-2,.,14
SVATSGGANEQF,TRBJ2-1,TRBV29-1,TRBD2,12
ATSREVGVAGGLQTTQY,TRBJ2-5,TRBV15,.,17
ASSHGTSTDTQY,TRBJ2-3,TRBV3-1,TRBD2,12
ASSSQSGTAYNEQF,TRBJ2-1,TRBV4-1,.,14
ASSFTWTGRNQPQH,TRBJ1-5,TRBV6-2/TRBV6-3,TRBD1,14
ASSDRTGMQPQH,TRBJ1-5,TRBV25-1,TRBD1,12
SASSPGHNYGYT,TRBJ1-2,TRBV20-1,.,12
ASSLVILTDTQY,TRBJ2-3,TRBV7-8,.,12
ASSATRDPNQPQH,TRBJ1-5,TRBV7-9,.,13
AWSPDRDQGDEQF,TRBJ2-1,TRBV30,TRBD1,13
ASSLNRQGEETQY,TRBJ2-5,TRBV6-1,TRBD1,13
ASSQRGSQKTQY,TRBJ2-5,TRBV3-1,.,12
AWSTFRGLNEKLF,TRBJ1-4,TRBV30,.,13
SARTGIIYGYT,TRBJ1-2,TRBV20-1,.,11
ASSQGVGTQY,TRBJ2-3,TRBV14,.,10
ASNVRGSSTDTQY,TRBJ2-3,TRBV19,.,13
SFWTGTGNTGELF,TRBJ2-2,TRBV29-1,TRBD1,13
ASSPRQDYGYT,TRBJ1-2,TRBV18,.,11
AWSVRRSSYNEQF,TRBJ2-1,TRBV30,.,13
ASSRGSNQPQH,TRBJ1-5,TRBV12-3/TRBV12-4,.,11
SARDPDSYEQY,TRBJ2-7,TRBV20-1,.,11
ASSLGFGTGELF,TRBJ2-2,TRBV12-3/TRBV12-4,.,12
SATSFITDGYT,TRBJ1-2,TRBV20-1,.,11
ASSRGTGRETQY,TRBJ2-5,TRBV6-5,TRBD1,12
ASGRRAAYNEKLF,TRBJ1-4,TRBV19,.,13
SARSQGNTGELF,TRBJ2-2,TRBV20-1,.,12